These T cell receptor beta chains were read from a single sample in a study of early T cells in non-severe SARS-CoV-2 infection. TCRdb passed the 5' RACE reads through MiXCR, listing each CDR3 protein once. The data show roughly 63,000 distinct CDR3 sequences, 10% to 15% seen once. What was sequenced was whole blood. Receptor source: an adult who was a healthcare worker with PCR-confirmed SARS-CoV-2 infection or an uninfected control (not recorded which). CDR3s include the opening cysteine and the closing phenylalanine or tryptophan. D genes are given only for firm matches. Expanded clones are given a class, and other clones once, few, many or no size at all.

D gene: .; clone size: .; J gene: TRBJ2-3; V gene: TRBV15; CDR3 protein: CATSSPTGYGTDTQYF; CDR3 DNA: TGTGCCACCAGCAGCCCAACAGGGTACGGCACAGATACGCAGTATTTT
D gene: TRBD1; clone size: many; J gene: TRBJ1-1; V gene: TRBV11-2; CDR3 protein: CASSYPGGMNTEAFF; CDR3 DNA: TGTGCCAGCAGTTACCCAGGGGGAATGAACACTGAAGCTTTCTTT
D gene: TRBD1; clone size: few; J gene: TRBJ1-6; V gene: TRBV5-1; CDR3 protein: CASSTGQGGSPLHF; CDR3 DNA: TGCGCCAGCAGCACGGGACAGGGGGGTTCACCCCTCCACTTT
D gene: .; clone size: few; J gene: TRBJ1-5; V gene: TRBV29-1; CDR3 protein: CSVEAAQGQPQHF; CDR3 DNA: TGCAGCGTTGAAGCCGCTCAGGGACAGCCCCAGCATTTT
D gene: TRBD2; clone size: many; J gene: TRBJ2-1; V gene: TRBV9; CDR3 protein: CASNRFSGGGYNEQFF; CDR3 DNA: TGTGCCAGCAACCGGTTTAGCGGGGGGGGTTACAATGAGCAGTTCTTC
D gene: .; clone size: few; J gene: TRBJ2-2; V gene: TRBV24-1; CDR3 protein: CATSGAGNTGELFF; CDR3 DNA: TGTGCCACCAGTGGAGCGGGTAACACCGGGGAGCTGTTTTTT
D gene: .; clone size: few; J gene: TRBJ2-1; V gene: TRBV2; CDR3 protein: CASSFGSVALWVSF; CDR3 DNA: TGTGCCAGTTCCTTTGGGTCAGTAGCACTATGGGTAAGCTTC
D gene: .; clone size: many; J gene: TRBJ2-7; V gene: TRBV5-4; CDR3 protein: CASSSTSYEQYF; CDR3 DNA: TGTGCCAGCAGCTCCACCTCCTACGAGCAGTACTTC
D gene: .; clone size: many; J gene: TRBJ1-5; V gene: TRBV3-2; CDR3 protein: CASSPPRRGTYQPQHF; CDR3 DNA: TGTGCCAGCAGCCCCCCGCGGCGGGGTACGTATCAGCCCCAGCATTTT
D gene: TRBD2; clone size: .; J gene: TRBJ2-3; V gene: TRBV4-3; CDR3 protein: CASSQERGIADTQYF; CDR3 DNA: TGCGCCAGCAGCCAAGAGCGGGGGATAGCAGATACGCAGTATTTT
D gene: TRBD1; clone size: many; J gene: TRBJ2-5; V gene: TRBV7-2; CDR3 protein: CASSPMTGGRSETQYF; CDR3 DNA: TGTGCCAGCAGCCCTATGACAGGGGGCAGGTCGGAGACCCAGTACTTC
D gene: TRBD1; clone size: many; J gene: TRBJ2-2; V gene: TRBV29-1; CDR3 protein: CSVGDRNTGELFF; CDR3 DNA: TGCAGCGTTGGGGACAGAAACACCGGGGAGCTGTTTTTT
D gene: TRBD2; clone size: .; J gene: TRBJ2-1; V gene: TRBV7-2; CDR3 protein: CASSFTSGGDNEQFF; CDR3 DNA: TGTGCCAGCAGCTTCACTAGCGGGGGGGACAATGAGCAGTTCTTC
D gene: .; clone size: few; J gene: TRBJ1-1; V gene: TRBV11-2; CDR3 protein: CASSLEENTEAFF; CDR3 DNA: TGTGCCAGCAGCTTAGAGGAAAACACTGAAGCTTTCTTT
D gene: .; clone size: few; J gene: TRBJ2-5; V gene: TRBV7-9; CDR3 protein: CASSSTTWDLKTQYF; CDR3 DNA: TGTGCCAGCAGCTCGACTACTTGGGACTTGAAGACCCAGTACTTC
D gene: .; clone size: .; J gene: TRBJ1-5; V gene: TRBV5-6; CDR3 protein: CASSFGGHSNQPQHF; CDR3 DNA: TGTGCCAGCAGCTTTGGCGGACATAGCAATCAGCCCCAGCATTTT
D gene: .; clone size: .; J gene: TRBJ1-5; V gene: TRBV6-2/TRBV6-3; CDR3 protein: CASSYDSSNQPQHF; CDR3 DNA: TGTGCCAGCAGTTATGACAGTAGCAATCAGCCCCAGCATTTT
D gene: .; clone size: many; J gene: TRBJ1-3; V gene: TRBV2; CDR3 protein: CASRDSARNTIYF; CDR3 DNA: TGTGCCAGCAGGGACAGCGCTCGAAACACCATATATTTT
D gene: .; clone size: many; J gene: TRBJ2-2; V gene: TRBV15; CDR3 protein: CATSTRTNTGELFF; CDR3 DNA: TGTGCCACCAGCACGAGGACGAACACCGGGGAGCTGTTTTTT
D gene: .; clone size: few; J gene: TRBJ2-7; V gene: TRBV5-1; CDR3 protein: CASSWGASDSYEQYF; CDR3 DNA: TGCGCCAGCAGCTGGGGGGCATCAGACTCCTACGAGCAGTACTTC
D gene: .; clone size: .; J gene: TRBJ2-3; V gene: TRBV7-7; CDR3 protein: CASSPHAVTGTDTQYF; CDR3 DNA: TGTGCCAGCAGCCCGCATGCCGTAACTGGCACAGATACGCAGTATTTT
D gene: TRBD2; clone size: many; J gene: TRBJ2-3; V gene: TRBV7-9; CDR3 protein: CASSLTPRSGGDTQYF; CDR3 DNA: TGTGCCAGCAGCTTAACCCCACGGTCGGGAGGAGATACGCAGTATTTT
D gene: .; clone size: .; J gene: TRBJ1-4; V gene: TRBV6-5; CDR3 protein: CASSPLGVQGEKLFF; CDR3 DNA: TGTGCCAGCAGTCCCTTGGGGGTTCAAGGTGAAAAACTGTTTTTT